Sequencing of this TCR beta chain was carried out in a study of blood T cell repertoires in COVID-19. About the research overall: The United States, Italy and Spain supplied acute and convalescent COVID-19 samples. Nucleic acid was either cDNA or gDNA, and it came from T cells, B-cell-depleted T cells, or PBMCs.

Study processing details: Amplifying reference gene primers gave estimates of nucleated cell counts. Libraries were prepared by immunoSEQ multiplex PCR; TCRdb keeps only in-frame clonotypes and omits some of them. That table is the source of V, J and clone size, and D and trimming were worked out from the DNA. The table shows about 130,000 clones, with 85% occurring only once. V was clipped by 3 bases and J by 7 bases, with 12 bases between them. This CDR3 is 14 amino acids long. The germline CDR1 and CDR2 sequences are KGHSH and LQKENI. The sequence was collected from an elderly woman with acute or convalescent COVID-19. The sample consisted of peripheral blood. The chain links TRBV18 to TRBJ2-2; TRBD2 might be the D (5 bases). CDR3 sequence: CASSPGEFGGELFF. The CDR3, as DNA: TGTGCCAGCTCACCCGGGGAGTTCGGCGGGGAGCTGTTTTTT.